This paragraph covers one T cell receptor beta chain sequence. Antigen specificity is unknown. Germline values: CDR1 MNHNS, CDR2 SASEGT. The CDR3 loop spans 16 amino acids. J lost 5 bases, V lost 3 bases, and 9 bases had no gene match. This record belongs to a study of PD-1 blockade in classical Hodgkin lymphoma. Study-level background: The nivolumab dose that patients received was 3 mg/kg, given intravenously every 2 weeks.

The time point is: cycle 4 day 1 (C4D1), after 6 weeks of nivolumab. All the patients suffered relapse after autologous stem cell transplantation, and brentuximab vedotin exposure differed. Researchers used magnetic negative selection to pull out pure CD4+ T cells from thawed PBMCs. Study-level points and caveats: Patients who responded completely had about the same baseline diversity as newly diagnosed patients.

Produced via immunoSEQ multiplex PCR; TCRdb's table is partial and in-frame only. The table includes 20,000 or so clones, approximately 87% detected once. The chain is built from TRBV6-1 and TRBJ2-3; 9 bases line up with TRBD2. The source was CD4+ T cells from blood, collected before the fourth cycle of nivolumab. The clonotype was recovered from a human donor with classical Hodgkin lymphoma. The CDR3 coding sequence is TGTGCCAGCAGTGAGACGGCGGGAGGGCCGGGAGATACGCAGTATTTT. Residues: CASSETAGGPGDTQYF.